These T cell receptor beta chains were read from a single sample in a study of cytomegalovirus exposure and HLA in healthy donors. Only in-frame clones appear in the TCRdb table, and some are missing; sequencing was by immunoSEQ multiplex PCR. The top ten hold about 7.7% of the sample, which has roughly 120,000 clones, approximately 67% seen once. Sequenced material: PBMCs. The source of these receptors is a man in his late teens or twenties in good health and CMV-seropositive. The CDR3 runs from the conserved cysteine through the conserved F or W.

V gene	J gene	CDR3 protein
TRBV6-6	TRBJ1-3	CASSLRGSGNTIYF
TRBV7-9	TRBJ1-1	CASSLGGHTFAEAFF
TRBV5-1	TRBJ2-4	CASSTGGLSQNIQYF
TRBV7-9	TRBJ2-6	CASSGQGLSVSGANVLTF
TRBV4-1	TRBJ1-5	CASSQDRGNQPQHF
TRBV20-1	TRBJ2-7	CSASESYEQYF
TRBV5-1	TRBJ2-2	CASSTGLAGWTGELFF
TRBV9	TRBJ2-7	CASSVGQHVEQYF
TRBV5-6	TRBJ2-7	CASRRLSSGGIYEQYF
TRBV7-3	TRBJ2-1	CASSLLASGGYNEQFF
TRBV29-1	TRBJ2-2	CSVEWGGGTGELFF
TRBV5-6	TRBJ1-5	CASSKINSNQPQHF
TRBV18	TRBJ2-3	CASSQKQGRLNGTDTQYF
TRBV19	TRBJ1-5	CASTWTAFSNQPQHF
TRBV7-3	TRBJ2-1	CASSLTHAGYNEQFF
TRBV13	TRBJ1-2	CASSFGGGSSNYGYTF
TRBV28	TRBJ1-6	CASRWTGKNSPLHF
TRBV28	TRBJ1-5	CASSLPSNAGTGGFPQHF
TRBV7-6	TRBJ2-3	CASSTGQGGDTQYF
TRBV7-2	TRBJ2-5	CASSLARSLRKETQYF
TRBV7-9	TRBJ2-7	CASSFFRYEQYF
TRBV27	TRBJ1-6	CASSQTGNSPLHF
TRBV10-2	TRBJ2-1	CASIGGGGAFNEQFF
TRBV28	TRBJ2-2	CASSLNGDNIGELFF
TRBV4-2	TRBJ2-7	CASSYGTGGSYEQYF
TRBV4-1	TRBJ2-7	CASSRDRGSLSPSYEQYF
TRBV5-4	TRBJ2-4	CASSLDRRLAKNIQYF
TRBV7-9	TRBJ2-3	CASSREGGEDTQYF
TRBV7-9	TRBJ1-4	CASSPGTGYNEKLFF
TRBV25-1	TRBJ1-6	CASRGQGALVPLHF
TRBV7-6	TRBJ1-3	CASSSPAGSGNTIYF
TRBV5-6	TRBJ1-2	CASSWGGNYGYTF
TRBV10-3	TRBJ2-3	CAISGVAGVDTQYF
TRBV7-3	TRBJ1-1	CASSPMGAGEAFF
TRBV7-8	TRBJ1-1	CASSAMGALNTEAFF
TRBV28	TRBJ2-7	CASSLTGETYEQYF
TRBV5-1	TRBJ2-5	CASSRGTSRQETQYF
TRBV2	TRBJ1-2	CASSETGDYGYPF
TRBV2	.	CASKVQTGVTYEQYF
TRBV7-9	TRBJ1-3	CASNPLEENTIYF
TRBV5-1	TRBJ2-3	CASSLGGGTDTQYF
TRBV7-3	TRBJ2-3	CASNLAGGTDTQYF
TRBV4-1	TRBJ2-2	CASSQGEGTGELFF
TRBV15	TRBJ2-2	CATSRDWGTGWTGELFF
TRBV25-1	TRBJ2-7	CASSEYRDTGYEQYF
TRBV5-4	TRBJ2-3	CASSLQTGRSTDTQYF
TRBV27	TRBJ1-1	CASSSYTEAFF
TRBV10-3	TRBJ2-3	CAISETTDTQYF
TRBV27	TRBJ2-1	CASSLRTSGGLSYNEQFF
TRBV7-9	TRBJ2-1	CASSPRRADEQFF
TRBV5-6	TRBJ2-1	CASSPQGRGQGLNEQFF
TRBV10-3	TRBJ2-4	CAISESGLTGGNIQYF
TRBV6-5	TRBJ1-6	CASSYSRQGLNSPLHF
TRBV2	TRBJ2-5	CASSEEYQGGSETQYF
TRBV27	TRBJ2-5	CATRDRGVVETQYF